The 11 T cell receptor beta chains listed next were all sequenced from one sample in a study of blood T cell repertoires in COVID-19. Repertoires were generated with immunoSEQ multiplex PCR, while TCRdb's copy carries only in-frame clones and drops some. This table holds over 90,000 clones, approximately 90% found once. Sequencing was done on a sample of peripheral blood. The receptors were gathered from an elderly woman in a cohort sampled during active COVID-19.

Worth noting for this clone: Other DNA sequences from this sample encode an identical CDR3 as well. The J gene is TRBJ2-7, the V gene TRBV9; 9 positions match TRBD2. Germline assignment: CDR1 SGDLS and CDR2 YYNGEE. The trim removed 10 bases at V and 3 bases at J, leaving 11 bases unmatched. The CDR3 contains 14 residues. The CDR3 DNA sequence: TGTGCCTCGGGCGGGGGGGGGCCCCTCTACGAGCAGTACTTC. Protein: CASGGGGPLYEQYF.

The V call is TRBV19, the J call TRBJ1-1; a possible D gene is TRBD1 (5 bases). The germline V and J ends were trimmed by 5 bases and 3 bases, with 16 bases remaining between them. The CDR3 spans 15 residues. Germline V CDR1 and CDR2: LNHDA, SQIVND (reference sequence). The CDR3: CASSLLGLDDTEAFF. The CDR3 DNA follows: TGTGCCAGTAGTCTCTTGGGGCTCGACGACACTGAAGCTTTCTTT.

The CDR3 here is CAISDSTRAGEGEQYF. CDR3 sequence (DNA): TGTGCCATCAGTGACTCTACTCGGGCAGGGGAGGGCGAGCAGTACTTC. This chain uses TRBV10-3 with TRBJ2-7, with a possible D match to TRBD2 (7 bases). Germline V lookup: CDR1 ENHRY, CDR2 SYGVKD. This CDR3 has 16 residues. The V end lost 3 bases, the J end lost 6 bases, and 21 bases lay between the germline ends.

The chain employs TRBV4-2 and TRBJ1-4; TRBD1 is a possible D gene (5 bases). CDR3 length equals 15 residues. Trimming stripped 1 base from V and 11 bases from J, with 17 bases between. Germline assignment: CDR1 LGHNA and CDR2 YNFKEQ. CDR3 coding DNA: TGTGCCAGCAGCCAAGGAGATCAGGGTTTAAGGAAACTGTTTTTT. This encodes CASSQGDQGLRKLFF.

The CDR3 coding sequence is TGTGCCAGCAGCTTCCAATACGAGCAGTACTTC. It encodes CASSFQYEQYF. The V call is TRBV5-6, the J call TRBJ2-7; D uncertain. Germline V gene data show CDR1 as SGHDT and CDR2 as YYEEEE. V was trimmed by 2 bases and J by 4 bases, leaving 4 bases between them. This CDR3 has 11 residues. Full variable domain (rest looked up from reference TRBV5-6 and TRBJ2-7): DAGVTQSPTHLIKTRGQQVTLRCSPKSGHDTVSWYQQALGQGPQFIFQYYEEEERQRGNFPDRFSGHQFPNYSSELNVNALLLGDSALYLCASSFQYEQYFGPGTRLTVT.

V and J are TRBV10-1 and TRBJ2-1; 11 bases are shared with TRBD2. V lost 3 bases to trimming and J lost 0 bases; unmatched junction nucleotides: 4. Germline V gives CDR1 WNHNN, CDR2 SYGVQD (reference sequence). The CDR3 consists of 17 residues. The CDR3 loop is CASSDYTSGSSYNEQFF. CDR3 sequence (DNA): TGCGCCAGCAGTGACTATACTAGCGGGAGCTCCTACAATGAGCAGTTCTTC.

CDR3 coding DNA: TGTGCCAGTAGCCCGACAGGGGCGAGCACTGAAGCTTTCTTT. This codes for CASSPTGASTEAFF. The chain joins TRBV19 to TRBJ1-1; TRBD1 agrees at 8 bases. CDR3 length: 14 residues. Germline V gives CDR1 LNHDA, CDR2 SQIVND (reference sequence). V shed 6 bases, J shed 4 bases, and the junction held 7 bases outside the gene matches.

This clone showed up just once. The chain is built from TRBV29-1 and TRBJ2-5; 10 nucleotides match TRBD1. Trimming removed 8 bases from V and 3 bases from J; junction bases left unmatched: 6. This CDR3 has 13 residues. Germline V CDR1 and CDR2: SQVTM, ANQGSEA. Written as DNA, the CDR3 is TGCAGCACAGACAGGGGGCGGAAAGAGACCCAGTACTTC. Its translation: CSTDRGRKETQYF.

The CDR3 bases are TGTGCCAGCTCACCAAGGAATAGCGGTGCAAGGGTGGAGACCCAGTACTTC. This encodes CASSPRNSGARVETQYF. This chain joins TRBV18 and TRBJ2-5, with D possibly matching TRBD2 (6 bases). CDR3 length: 17 amino acids. Germline CDR1 is KGHSH and CDR2 is LQKENI. Deletions cut 2 bases from V and 5 bases from J, with 21 bases between.

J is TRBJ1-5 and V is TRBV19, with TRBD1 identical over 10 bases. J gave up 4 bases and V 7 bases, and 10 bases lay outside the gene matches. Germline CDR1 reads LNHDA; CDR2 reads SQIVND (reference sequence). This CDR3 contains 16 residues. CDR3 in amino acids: CASIPRTGGQNQPQHF. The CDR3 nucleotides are TGTGCCAGTATCCCAAGGACAGGGGGTCAGAATCAGCCCCAGCATTTT.

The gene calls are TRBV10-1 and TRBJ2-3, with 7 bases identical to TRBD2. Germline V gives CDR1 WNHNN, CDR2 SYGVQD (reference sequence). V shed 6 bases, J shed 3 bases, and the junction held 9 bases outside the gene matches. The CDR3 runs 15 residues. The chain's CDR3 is CASRRGTRGTDTQYF. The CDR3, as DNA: TGCGCCAGCAGGCGGGGGACCCGCGGAACAGATACGCAGTATTTT.